This TCR beta chain was identified during a study of control samples from healthy donors and cancer patients. Method: immunoSEQ multiplex PCR; TCRdb's copy keeps in-frame clones and lacks some. The sample table sets out about 200,000 clones. The germline CDR1 and CDR2 sequences are MNHNY and SVGAGI (reference sequence). The ends were cut back, 5 bases at V and 2 bases at J, with 20 bases in the middle. The CDR3 loop spans 17 amino acids. The chain links TRBV6-6 to TRBJ2-3; weak D call: TRBD1 (6 bases). The sample consisted of blood. The sequence came from a woman aged 30 to 39 in good health. For the CDR3, the DNA is TGTGCCAGCAGTCCCAAATTTGACAGGCCTACCACAGATACGCAGTATTTT. It codes for CASSPKFDRPTTDTQYF.